The rows below give T cell receptor beta chains drawn from one sample of a study of read filtering for tumor transcriptome and immune sequencing. TCRdb redid the calling of the reads with MiXCR, one entry per CDR3 protein. The table records tens of thousands of distinct CDR3 sequences, about 14% of them present only once. What was sequenced was a population of CD138-negative cells sorted from bone marrow. These receptors came from a donor aged 40 or over with multiple myeloma. Each CDR3 is given with its conserved first and last residue. The D gene is left open where the match is weak. Size tells how often a clone was seen (once, few, many) or the class of an expanded clone, and some rows leave it out.

J: TRBJ2-5; length: 14; size: many; D: -; V: TRBV19; DNA: TGTGCCAGTAGCTGGGGGGACACACAAGAGACCCAGTACTTC; CDR3: CASSWGDTQETQYF
J: TRBJ2-1; length: 13; size: many; D: TRBD2; V: TRBV24-1; DNA: TGTGCCACTAGCGGGAGGGCCTGGGATGAGCAGTTCTTC; CDR3: CATSGRAWDEQFF
J: TRBJ2-1; length: 13; size: many; D: TRBD2; V: TRBV19; DNA: TGTGCCAGTGTCGGGACTACCAACAATGAGCAGTTCTTC; CDR3: CASVGTTNNEQFF
J: TRBJ2-1; length: 14; size: -; D: TRBD2; V: TRBV11-2; DNA: TGCGCCAGCGGCTGGCTAAGCGGGAACAATGAGCAGTTCTTC; CDR3: CASGWLSGNNEQFF
J: TRBJ2-1; length: 15; size: many; D: TRBD2; V: TRBV7-2; DNA: TGTGCCAGCAGCTCGAGACTAGCGGGATGGAATGAGCAGTTCTTC; CDR3: CASSSRLAGWNEQFF
J: TRBJ1-1; length: 17; size: -; D: TRBD1; V: TRBV18; DNA: TGTGCCAGCTCACCCCCGGGACAGGGGGCGCGCAGGACTGAAGCTTTCTTT; CDR3: CASSPPGQGARRTEAFF
J: TRBJ2-2; length: 14; size: many; D: -; V: TRBV3-1; DNA: TGTGCCAGCAGCCGGAGCTGGGGCGCCGGGGAGCTGTTTTTT; CDR3: CASSRSWGAGELFF
J: TRBJ2-7; length: 12; size: many; D: -; V: TRBV7-9; DNA: TGTGCCAGCAGCCCAAGGGGGTACGAGCAGTACTTC; CDR3: CASSPRGYEQYF
J: TRBJ2-7; length: 14; size: few; D: -; V: TRBV20-1; DNA: TGCAGCAGGGGGAGGGCCGGAGGTCCCTACGAGCAGTACTTC; CDR3: CSRGRAGGPYEQYF
J: TRBJ2-1; length: 12; size: many; D: -; V: TRBV6-6; DNA: TGTGCCAGCCTCCGGGGGAACAATGAGCAGTTCTTC; CDR3: CASLRGNNEQFF
J: TRBJ1-4; length: 13; size: many; D: -; V: TRBV27; DNA: TGTGCCAGTAGTCGGGCCCCAAATGAAAAACTGTTTTTT; CDR3: CASSRAPNEKLFF
J: TRBJ2-1; length: 15; size: many; D: TRBD2; V: TRBV20-1; DNA: TGCAGTGCTAGAGATTGGACTAGCGGGAGTATAGAGCAGTTCTTC; CDR3: CSARDWTSGSIEQFF
J: TRBJ2-1; length: 17; size: many; D: TRBD2; V: TRBV14; DNA: TGTGCCAGCAGCCAAGATCAGAGGACTAGCGTTTACAATGAGCAGTTCTTC; CDR3: CASSQDQRTSVYNEQFF
J: TRBJ2-5; length: 13; size: many; D: -; V: TRBV10-3; DNA: TGTGCCACCAGAGACGGGAGTGGGGAGACCCAGTACTTC; CDR3: CATRDGSGETQYF
J: TRBJ2-1; length: 15; size: many; D: -; V: TRBV4-2; DNA: TGTGCCAGCAGCCAAGCTTGGGGGACATACAATGAGCAGTTCTTC; CDR3: CASSQAWGTYNEQFF
J: TRBJ2-7; length: 13; size: many; D: TRBD1; V: TRBV29-1; DNA: TGCAGCGTTTGGACAGGGGGGAGCTTTGAGCAGTACTTC; CDR3: CSVWTGGSFEQYF
J: TRBJ1-5; length: 14; size: few; D: -; V: TRBV7-8; DNA: TGTGCCAGCAGCTTAGAGGGAAGCAATCAGCCCCAGCATTTT; CDR3: CASSLEGSNQPQHF
J: TRBJ2-5; length: 14; size: many; D: TRBD1; V: TRBV7-2; DNA: TGTGCCAGCACCAATAGACAGGGTATGGAGACCCAGTACTTC; CDR3: CASTNRQGMETQYF
J: TRBJ2-3; length: 14; size: -; D: -; V: TRBV12-3/TRBV12-4; DNA: TGTGCCAGCAGTTTATTAGTCCGCACAGATACGCAGTATTTT; CDR3: CASSLLVRTDTQYF
J: TRBJ2-1; length: 15; size: -; D: TRBD2; V: TRBV29-1; DNA: TGCAGCGTTGAGGGGGGACTAGCGGGAGTCAATGAGCAGTTCTTC; CDR3: CSVEGGLAGVNEQFF
J: TRBJ1-2; length: 10; size: many; D: -; V: TRBV2; DNA: TGTGCCAGCAGGGGCAGGGGCTACACCTTC; CDR3: CASRGRGYTF
J: TRBJ2-7; length: 15; size: few; D: -; V: TRBV29-1; DNA: TGCAGCGTTGAAGATGGGAAGTTGGACTCCTACGAGCAGTACTTC; CDR3: CSVEDGKLDSYEQYF